This is a list of T cell receptor beta chains from one sample in a study of early T cells in non-severe SARS-CoV-2 infection. TCRdb used MiXCR to reprocess the 5' RACE reads, holding one entry per CDR3 protein. The data contain roughly 51,000 distinct CDR3 sequences, 11% of them seen just once; the ten biggest clones take up 10%. The sequenced material came from whole blood. The receptors were gathered from an adult who was a healthcare worker with PCR-confirmed SARS-CoV-2 infection or an uninfected control (not recorded which). Each CDR3 is given with its conserved first and last residue. The D gene is left open where the match is weak. Where a row states a size, it is once, few, many or the class of an expanded clone; other rows omit it.

>NA|many|TRBV19|15|TRBJ1-5
TGTGCCAGTAGTACTTACGACGGGACCAATCAGCCCCAGCATTTT
CASSTYDGTNQPQHF
>NA|many|TRBV12-3/TRBV12-4|13|TRBJ2-5
TGTGCCAGCAGTTCGGCCCCATTTGGGACCCAGTACTTC
CASSSAPFGTQYF
>NA|few|TRBV3-1|14|TRBJ2-1
TGTGCCAGCAGCCCGGTGTGGGGGGGGCATGAGCAGTTCTTC
CASSPVWGGHEQFF
>NA|NA|TRBV9|13|TRBJ1-3
TGTGCCAGCAGCGTAGAAGGAGGTGACACCATATATTTT
CASSVEGGDTIYF
>NA|few|TRBV5-1|14|TRBJ2-1
TGCGCCAGCAGCTTGTCAAGCTCCTACAATGAGCAGTTCTTC
CASSLSSSYNEQFF
>TRBD2|many|TRBV6-5|16|TRBJ2-4
TGTGCCAGCAGACCCTGGGAGGGGCGGGGGAAAAACATTCAGTACTTC
CASRPWEGRGKNIQYF
>NA|many|TRBV18|14|TRBJ1-1
TGTGCCAGCTCGCCGCCGGGCTCAGCCACTGAAGCTTTCTTT
CASSPPGSATEAFF
>TRBD1|NA|TRBV3-1|13|TRBJ1-2
TGTGCCAGCAGCCACGGGACAGCTATGGGCTACACCTTC
CASSHGTAMGYTF
>NA|many|TRBV27|15|TRBJ1-2
TGTGCCAGCAGTCCGGGACGGATTCCTAACTATGGCTACACCTTC
CASSPGRIPNYGYTF
>TRBD2|few|TRBV20-1|14|TRBJ2-3
TGCAGTGCTATACTAGCGGCCGACACAGATACGCAGTATTTT
CSAILAADTDTQYF
>TRBD1|few|TRBV28|18|TRBJ1-1
TGTGCCAGCCGCTCCACTCGGGGGACAGGGGCCGTCGGGACTGAAGCTTTCTTT
CASRSTRGTGAVGTEAFF
>TRBD1|many|TRBV7-2|15|TRBJ2-1
TGTGCCAGCAGCTCTCGACAGGGGAGTTACAATGAGCAGTTCTTC
CASSSRQGSYNEQFF
>NA|many|TRBV20-1|12|TRBJ1-4
TGCAGTGCCAGGGACGTGGATGAAAAACTGTTTTTT
CSARDVDEKLFF
>NA|few|TRBV5-8|13|TRBJ1-2
TGTGCCAGCAGCTTGACGCGTGCTGGGGGCTACACCTTC
CASSLTRAGGYTF
>TRBD2|many|TRBV11-2|15|TRBJ2-1
TGTGCCAGCACCTATAGCGGGAGATCCTACAATGAGCAGTTCTTC
CASTYSGRSYNEQFF
>NA|NA|TRBV10-3|15|TRBJ2-1
TGTGCCATCAGTGGCACCCCGGGTTCCTACAATGAGCAGTTCTTC
CAISGTPGSYNEQFF
>NA|few|TRBV14|14|TRBJ1-2
TGTGCCAGCAGCCAAGGTTCGGGGACTCTTGGCTACACCTTC
CASSQGSGTLGYTF
>TRBD1|NA|TRBV6-1|12|TRBJ1-5
TGTGCCAGCATTACAGGGGATCAGCCCCAGCATTTT
CASITGDQPQHF
>TRBD1|NA|TRBV29-1|13|TRBJ1-4
TGCAGCGTTGCCCCCGACAGGGGAGGAAAACTGTTTTTT
CSVAPDRGGKLFF
>TRBD2|few|TRBV11-2|16|TRBJ2-5
TGTGCCAGCAGCTTAGCGGGACTAGCGGGGCAAGAGACCCAGTACTTC
CASSLAGLAGQETQYF
>NA|many|TRBV9|14|TRBJ2-5
TGTGCCAGCAGCGTCGGGACTCTAAAAGAGACCCAGTACTTC
CASSVGTLKETQYF
>NA|NA|TRBV2|12|TRBJ2-5
TGTGCCAGCAGGAGCGATCAAGAGACCCAGTACTTC
CASRSDQETQYF
>TRBD2|once|TRBV3-1|14|TRBJ2-3
TGTGCCAGCAGCCATGTCCTAGCGGGAGGTACGCAGTATTTT
CASSHVLAGGTQYF
>NA|NA|TRBV7-2|14|TRBJ2-7
TGTGTCAGCAGCCCCCGAGTAGGTGCGAGCGAGCAGTACTTC
CVSSPRVGASEQYF
>NA|many|TRBV6-4|14|TRBJ2-2
TGTGCCAGCAGTGCCGTGGGTTTCCTCGGGGAGCTGTTTTTT
CASSAVGFLGELFF
>NA|many|TRBV16|13|TRBJ2-2
TGTGCCAGCAGCCAGTATGGAGGCGGGGAGCTGTTTTTT
CASSQYGGGELFF
>TRBD1|few|TRBV4-1|16|TRBJ1-6
TGCGCCAGCAGCCAGACAGGGTTTAGCTTTAATTCACCCCTCCACTTT
CASSQTGFSFNSPLHF
>TRBD1|many|TRBV6-1|13|TRBJ2-7
TGTGCCAGCCAGACAGGGTCACCCTACGAGCAGTACTTC
CASQTGSPYEQYF
>NA|NA|TRBV21-1|20|TRBJ1-5
TGTGCCAGCAGCAAAGCTAGGGTTGACACCGCCTCGTATAGCAATCAGCCCCAGCATTTT
CASSKARVDTASYSNQPQHF
>NA|many|TRBV27|13|TRBJ2-7
TGTGCCAGCAGTTCCGCAGGGCCCAGCGAGCAGTACTTC
CASSSAGPSEQYF
>NA|NA|TRBV29-1|14|TRBJ2-5
TGCAGCGTTGACGGCCCTAGGGGGGGAGAGACCCAGTACTTC
CSVDGPRGGETQYF
>NA|NA|TRBV29-1|13|TRBJ1-1
TGCAGCGTTGTGGACAGTGTGGGTACTGAAGCTTTCTTT
CSVVDSVGTEAFF
>TRBD1|many|TRBV20-1|13|TRBJ2-7
TGCAGTGCTAGAGATGGACAGGTCTACGAGCAGTACTTC
CSARDGQVYEQYF
>NA|many|TRBV12-3/TRBV12-4|11|TRBJ2-7
TGTGCCAGCAGTTCCGCCTACGAGCAGTACTTC
CASSSAYEQYF
>NA|NA|TRBV20-1|15|TRBJ2-7
TGCAGTGCTCCCCAAGGGGGGACACACTCCGGGGAGCAGTACTTC
CSAPQGGTHSGEQYF
>TRBD2|NA|TRBV20-1|17|TRBJ2-3
TGCAGTGCCCTGACTAGCGGGAGATACTCTAACACAGATACGCAGTATTTT
CSALTSGRYSNTDTQYF
>NA|NA|TRBV11-2|15|TRBJ2-1
TGTGCCAGCAGCTTAGCAGCAAACTCCTACAATGAGCAGTTCTTC
CASSLAANSYNEQFF
>NA|NA|TRBV6-2/TRBV6-3|12|TRBJ2-1
TGTGCCAGCAGCCTTAGCTACAATGAGCAGTTCTTC
CASSLSYNEQFF
>NA|many|TRBV29-1|12|TRBJ2-5
TGCAGCGCAGGGGATTCGGGAGAGACCCAGTACTTC
CSAGDSGETQYF
>NA|many|TRBV6-5|14|TRBJ1-1
TGTGCCAGCAGTTACTTGGGGGGAGGGACTGAAGCTTTCTTT
CASSYLGGGTEAFF
>TRBD2|few|TRBV5-1|17|TRBJ2-6
TGCGCCAGCAGCCCTAGCGGATACTCCTCTGGGGCCAACGTCCTGACTTTC
CASSPSGYSSGANVLTF
>TRBD1|many|TRBV4-1|15|TRBJ1-2
TGCGCCAGCAGCCAAGATCCTAGGACAGGGGCGGGCTACACCTTC
CASSQDPRTGAGYTF
>TRBD2|many|TRBV12-3/TRBV12-4|21|TRBJ2-1
TGTGCCAGCAGTTTAAGGGTCAGCGCTACTAGCGGGAGTCGGTCCTACAATGAGCAGTTCTTC
CASSLRVSATSGSRSYNEQFF
>NA|few|TRBV4-2|14|TRBJ2-1
TGTGCCAGCAGCCAAGATCTCACGGCGAATGAGCAGTTCTTC
CASSQDLTANEQFF
>TRBD1|NA|TRBV6-5|13|TRBJ1-1
TGTGCCACCGGGTACAGGGGTAACACTGAAGCTTTCTTT
CATGYRGNTEAFF
>NA|many|TRBV7-6|13|TRBJ1-5
TGTGCCAGCAGCTTATACAGGGACCAGCCCCAGCATTTT
CASSLYRDQPQHF
>TRBD1|few|TRBV5-1|13|TRBJ2-5
TGCGCCAGCCGTGCGACAGGGGGAGAGACCCAGTACTTC
CASRATGGETQYF
>TRBD1|few|TRBV11-2|17|TRBJ2-1
TGTGCCAGCAGCTTCACTACCGGGACAGGGGGAAACAATGAGCAGTTCTTC
CASSFTTGTGGNNEQFF